These T cell receptor beta chains were read from a single sample in a study of blood T cells in healthy people across ages. TCRdb re-called the 5' RACE reads with MiXCR, one entry per CDR3 protein. This sample has 850,000 to 1,000,000 distinct CDR3 sequences, with about 48% found just once. The sample consisted of blood. The receptors were sampled from a man aged 30 to 45 in good health. Both conserved end residues are part of each CDR3. Each record gives: J gene, V gene, clone size, D gene, CDR3 protein, CDR3 DNA. A D gene is named only where the DNA matches it firmly. The size field is filled for only some rows; it gives once, few, many or a size class.

TRBJ2-5 | TRBV12-3/TRBV12-4 | few | TRBD1 | CASSLSQGIGKTQYF | TGTGCCAGCAGTTTATCACAGGGGATAGGGAAGACCCAGTACTTC
TRBJ2-5 | TRBV4-1 | NA | TRBD2 | CASSSEWGGEQYF | TGCGCCAGCTCCTCCGAATGGGGGGGGGAGCAGTACTTC
TRBJ1-2 | TRBV7-2 | few | NA | CASSLLGGPYTF | TGTGCCAGCAGCCTTCTGGGAGGTCCCTACACCTTC
TRBJ1-2 | TRBV3-1 | once | TRBD1 | CASSRMGQLDGYTF | TGTGCCAGCAGCCGTATGGGACAGTTGGATGGCTACACCTTC
TRBJ2-1 | TRBV13 | few | TRBD2 | CASSLRLAGYEQFF | TGTGCCAGCAGCTTAAGGCTAGCGGGGTATGAGCAGTTCTTC
TRBJ2-4 | TRBV19 | few | TRBD2 | CASSIPWTSGWNIQYF | TGTGCCAGTAGTATCCCCTGGACTAGCGGGTGGAACATTCAGTACTTC
TRBJ2-5 | TRBV27 | many | TRBD1 | CASSFVDRGEETQYF | TGTGCCAGCAGTTTCGTAGACAGGGGCGAAGAGACCCAGTACTTC
TRBJ2-7 | TRBV20-1 | few | TRBD2 | CSARVTGGAYEQYF | TGCAGTGCTAGAGTTACGGGGGGTGCCTACGAGCAGTACTTC
TRBJ2-3 | TRBV29-1 | NA | TRBD1 | CSVETGQGWADTQYF | TGCAGCGTTGAGACAGGACAGGGCTGGGCAGATACGCAGTATTTT
TRBJ2-3 | TRBV19 | NA | TRBD1 | CASSIGDRVADTQYF | TGTGCCAGTAGTATCGGGGACAGGGTGGCAGATACGCAGTATTTT
TRBJ2-1 | TRBV1 | few | NA | CTSSQGEYYNEQFF | TGCACCAGCAGCCAAGGGGAGTATTACAATGAGCAGTTCTTC
TRBJ1-5 | TRBV20-1 | NA | NA | CSASGVQNQPQHF | TGCAGTGCTAGCGGCGTCCAGAATCAGCCCCAGCATTTT
TRBJ2-7 | TRBV11-3 | NA | TRBD2 | CASSLLAGGYYEQYF | TGTGCCAGCAGCTTACTAGCGGGGGGCTACTACGAGCAGTACTTC
TRBJ2-4 | TRBV4-1 | NA | NA | CASSPVELAENIQYF | TGCGCCAGCAGCCCAGTTGAGTTAGCCGAAAACATTCAGTACTTC
TRBJ2-7 | TRBV7-8 | NA | TRBD2 | CASSLVGGTSYEQYF | TGTGCCAGCAGCTTAGTCGGGGGGACCTCCTACGAGCAGTACTTC
TRBJ2-7 | TRBV15 | NA | NA | CATSRDTLYEQYF | TGTGCCACCAGCAGAGATACTTTATACGAGCAGTACTTC